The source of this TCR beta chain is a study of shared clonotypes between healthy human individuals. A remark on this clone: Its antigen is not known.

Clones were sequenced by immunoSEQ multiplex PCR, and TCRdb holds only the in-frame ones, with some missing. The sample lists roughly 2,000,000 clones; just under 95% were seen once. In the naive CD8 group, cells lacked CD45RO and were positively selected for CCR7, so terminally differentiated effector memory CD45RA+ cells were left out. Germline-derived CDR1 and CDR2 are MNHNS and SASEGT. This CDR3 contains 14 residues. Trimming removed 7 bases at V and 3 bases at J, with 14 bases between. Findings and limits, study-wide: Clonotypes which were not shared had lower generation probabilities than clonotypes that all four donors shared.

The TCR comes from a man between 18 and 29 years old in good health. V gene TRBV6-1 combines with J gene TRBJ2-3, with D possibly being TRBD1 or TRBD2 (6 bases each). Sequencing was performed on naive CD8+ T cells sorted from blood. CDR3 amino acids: CASTPGGQTDTQYF. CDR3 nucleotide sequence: TGTGCCAGCACGCCCGGGGGCCAGACAGATACGCAGTATTTT.